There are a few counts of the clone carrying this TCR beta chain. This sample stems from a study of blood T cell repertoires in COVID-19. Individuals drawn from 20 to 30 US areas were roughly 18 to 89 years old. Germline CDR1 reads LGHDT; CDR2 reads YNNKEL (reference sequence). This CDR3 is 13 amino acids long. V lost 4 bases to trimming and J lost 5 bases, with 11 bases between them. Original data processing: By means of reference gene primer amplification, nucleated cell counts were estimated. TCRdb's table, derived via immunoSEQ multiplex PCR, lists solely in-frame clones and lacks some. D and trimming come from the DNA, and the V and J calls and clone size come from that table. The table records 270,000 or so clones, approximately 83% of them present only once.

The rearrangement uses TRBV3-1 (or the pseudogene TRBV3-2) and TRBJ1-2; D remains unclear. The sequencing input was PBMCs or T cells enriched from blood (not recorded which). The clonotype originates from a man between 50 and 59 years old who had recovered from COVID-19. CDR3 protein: CASSPTDLYGYTF. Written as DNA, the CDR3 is TGTGCCAGCAGCCCCACAGATTTGTATGGCTACACCTTC.